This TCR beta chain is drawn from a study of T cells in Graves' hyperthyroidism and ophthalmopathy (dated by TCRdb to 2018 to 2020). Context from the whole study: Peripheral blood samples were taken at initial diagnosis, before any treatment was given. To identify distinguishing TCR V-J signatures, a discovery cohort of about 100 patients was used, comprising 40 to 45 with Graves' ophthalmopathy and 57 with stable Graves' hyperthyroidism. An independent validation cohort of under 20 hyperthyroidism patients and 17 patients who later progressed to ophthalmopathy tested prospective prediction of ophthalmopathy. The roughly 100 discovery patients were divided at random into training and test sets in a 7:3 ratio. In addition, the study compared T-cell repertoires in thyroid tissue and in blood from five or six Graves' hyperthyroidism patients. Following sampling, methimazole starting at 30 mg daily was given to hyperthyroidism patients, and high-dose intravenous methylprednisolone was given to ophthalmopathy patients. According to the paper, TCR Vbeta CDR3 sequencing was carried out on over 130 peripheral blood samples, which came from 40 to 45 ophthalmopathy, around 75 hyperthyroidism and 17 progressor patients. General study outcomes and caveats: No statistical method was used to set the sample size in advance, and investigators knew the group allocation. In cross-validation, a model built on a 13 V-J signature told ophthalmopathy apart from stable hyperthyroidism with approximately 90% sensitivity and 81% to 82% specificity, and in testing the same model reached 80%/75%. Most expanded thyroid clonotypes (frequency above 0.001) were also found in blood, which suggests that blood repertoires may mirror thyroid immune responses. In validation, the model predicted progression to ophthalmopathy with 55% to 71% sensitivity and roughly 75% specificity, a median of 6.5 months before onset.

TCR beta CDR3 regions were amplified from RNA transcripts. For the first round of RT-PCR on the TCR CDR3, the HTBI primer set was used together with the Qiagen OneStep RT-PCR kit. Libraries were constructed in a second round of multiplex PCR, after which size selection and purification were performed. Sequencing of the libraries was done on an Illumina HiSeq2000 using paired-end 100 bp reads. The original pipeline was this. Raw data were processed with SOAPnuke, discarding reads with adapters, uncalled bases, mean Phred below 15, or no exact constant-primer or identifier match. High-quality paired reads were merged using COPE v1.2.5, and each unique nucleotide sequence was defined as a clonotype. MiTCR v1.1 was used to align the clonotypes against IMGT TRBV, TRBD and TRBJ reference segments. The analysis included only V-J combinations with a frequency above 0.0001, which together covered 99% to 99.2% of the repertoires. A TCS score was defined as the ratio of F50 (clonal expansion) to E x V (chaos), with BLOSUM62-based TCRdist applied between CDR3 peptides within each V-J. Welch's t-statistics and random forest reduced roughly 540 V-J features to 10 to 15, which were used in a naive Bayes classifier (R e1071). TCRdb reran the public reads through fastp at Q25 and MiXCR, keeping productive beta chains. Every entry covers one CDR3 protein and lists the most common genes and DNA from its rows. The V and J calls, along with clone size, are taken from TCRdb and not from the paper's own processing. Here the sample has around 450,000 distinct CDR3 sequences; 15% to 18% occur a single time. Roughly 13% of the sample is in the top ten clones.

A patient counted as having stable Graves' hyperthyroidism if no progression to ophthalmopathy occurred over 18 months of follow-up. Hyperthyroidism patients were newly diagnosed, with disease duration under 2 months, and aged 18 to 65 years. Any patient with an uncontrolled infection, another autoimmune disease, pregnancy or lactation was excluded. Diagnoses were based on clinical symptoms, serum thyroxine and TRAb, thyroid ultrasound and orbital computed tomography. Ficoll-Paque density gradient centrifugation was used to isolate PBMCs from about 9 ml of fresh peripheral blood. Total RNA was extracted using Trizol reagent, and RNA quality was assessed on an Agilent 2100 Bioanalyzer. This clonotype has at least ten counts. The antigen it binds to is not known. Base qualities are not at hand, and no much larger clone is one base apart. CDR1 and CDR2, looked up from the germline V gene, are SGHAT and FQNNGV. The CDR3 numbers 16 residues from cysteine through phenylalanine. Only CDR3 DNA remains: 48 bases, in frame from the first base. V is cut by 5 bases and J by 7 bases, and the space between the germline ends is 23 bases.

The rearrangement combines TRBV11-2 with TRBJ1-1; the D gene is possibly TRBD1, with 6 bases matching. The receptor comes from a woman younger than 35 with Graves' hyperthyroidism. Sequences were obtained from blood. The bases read TGTGCCAGCAGCAACCTGATAAGAGGGGGAACCCGTGAAGCTTTCTTT. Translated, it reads CASSNLIRGGTREAFF.